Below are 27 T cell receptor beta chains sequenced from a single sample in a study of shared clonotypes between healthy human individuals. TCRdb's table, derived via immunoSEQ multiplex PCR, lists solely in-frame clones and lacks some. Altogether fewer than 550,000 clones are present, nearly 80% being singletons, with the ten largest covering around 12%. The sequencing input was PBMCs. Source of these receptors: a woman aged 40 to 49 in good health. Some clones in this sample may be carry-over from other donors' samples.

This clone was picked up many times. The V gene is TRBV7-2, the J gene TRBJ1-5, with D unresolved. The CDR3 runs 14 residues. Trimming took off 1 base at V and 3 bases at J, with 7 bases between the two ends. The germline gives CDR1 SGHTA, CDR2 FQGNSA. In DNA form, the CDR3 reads TGTGCCAGCAGCTTAGAAGGGCTCAATCAGCCCCAGCATTTT. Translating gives CASSLEGLNQPQHF.

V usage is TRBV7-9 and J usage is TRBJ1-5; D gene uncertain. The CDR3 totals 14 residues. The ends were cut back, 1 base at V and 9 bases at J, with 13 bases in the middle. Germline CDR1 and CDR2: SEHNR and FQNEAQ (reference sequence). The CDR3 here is CASSLGGLSGPQHF. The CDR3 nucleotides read TGTGCCAGCAGCTTAGGAGGTCTTAGCGGGCCCCAGCATTTT. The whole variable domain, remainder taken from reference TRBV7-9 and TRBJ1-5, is DTGVSQNPRHKITKRGQNVTFRCDPISEHNRLYWYRQTLGQGPEFLTYFQNEAQLEKSRLLSDRFSAERPKGSFSTLEIQRTEQGDSAMYLCASSLGGLSGPQHFGDGTRLSIL.

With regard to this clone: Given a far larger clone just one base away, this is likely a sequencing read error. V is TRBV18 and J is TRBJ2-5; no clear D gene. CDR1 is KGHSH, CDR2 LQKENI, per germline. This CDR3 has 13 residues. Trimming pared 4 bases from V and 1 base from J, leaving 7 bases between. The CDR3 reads CASSLSPQETQYF. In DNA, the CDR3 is TGTGCCAGCTCACTATCTCCCCAAGAGACCCAGTACTTC.

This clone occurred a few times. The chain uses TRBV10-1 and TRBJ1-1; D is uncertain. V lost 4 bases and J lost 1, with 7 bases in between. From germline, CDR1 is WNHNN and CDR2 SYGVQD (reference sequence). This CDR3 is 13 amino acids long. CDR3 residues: CASSGNRNTEAFF. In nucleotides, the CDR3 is TGCGCCAGCAGTGGGAACAGGAACACTGAAGCTTTCTTT.

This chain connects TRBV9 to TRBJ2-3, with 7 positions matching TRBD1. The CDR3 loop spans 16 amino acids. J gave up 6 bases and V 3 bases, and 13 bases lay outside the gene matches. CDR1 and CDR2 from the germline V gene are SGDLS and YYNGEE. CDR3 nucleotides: TGTGCCAGCAGCGGGATCAGTGGACAGGTGCGGGATACGCAGTATTTT. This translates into CASSGISGQVRDTQYF.

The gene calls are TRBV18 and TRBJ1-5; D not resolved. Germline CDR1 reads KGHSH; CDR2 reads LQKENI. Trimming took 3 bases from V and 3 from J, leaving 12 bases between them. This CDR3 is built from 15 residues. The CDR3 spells CASSPERANNQPQHF. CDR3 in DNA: TGTGCCAGCTCACCGGAAAGGGCTAACAATCAGCCCCAGCATTTT.

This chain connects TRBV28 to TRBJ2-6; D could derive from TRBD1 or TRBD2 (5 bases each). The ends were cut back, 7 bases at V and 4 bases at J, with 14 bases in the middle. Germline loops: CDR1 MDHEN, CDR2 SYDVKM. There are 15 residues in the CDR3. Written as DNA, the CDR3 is TGTGCCAGCACCGGGACCCCCAGAGGGGCCAACGTCCTGACTTTC. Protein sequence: CASTGTPRGANVLTF.

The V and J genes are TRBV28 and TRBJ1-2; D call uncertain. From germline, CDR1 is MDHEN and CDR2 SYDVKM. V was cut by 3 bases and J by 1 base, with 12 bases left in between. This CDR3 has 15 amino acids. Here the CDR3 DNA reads TGTGCCAGCAGTTTGTGGAGGGCGGGTAACTATGGCTACACCTTC. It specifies CASSLWRAGNYGYTF.

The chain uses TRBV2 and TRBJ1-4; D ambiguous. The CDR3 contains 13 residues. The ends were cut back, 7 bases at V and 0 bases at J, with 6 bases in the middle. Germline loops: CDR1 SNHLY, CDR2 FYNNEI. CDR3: CASNTATNEKLFF. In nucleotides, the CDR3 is TGTGCCAGCAATACAGCAACTAATGAAAAACTGTTTTTT.

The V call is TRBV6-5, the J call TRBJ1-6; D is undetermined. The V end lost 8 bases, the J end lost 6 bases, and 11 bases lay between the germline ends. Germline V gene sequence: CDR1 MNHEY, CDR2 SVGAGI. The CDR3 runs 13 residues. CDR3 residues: CASRRAFNSPLHF. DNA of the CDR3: TGTGCCAGCCGAAGGGCTTTTAATTCACCCCTCCACTTT.

The CDR3 spells CASSMGAAVNQETQYF. The CDR3 nucleotides are TGTGCCAGTAGTATGGGGGCGGCAGTCAACCAAGAGACCCAGTACTTC. V is TRBV19 and J is TRBJ2-5; weak D call: TRBD1 (6 bases). Germline-derived CDR1 and CDR2 are LNHDA and SQIVND (reference sequence). This CDR3 is built from 16 residues. V lost 3 bases, J lost 0 bases, and 14 bases lay in between.

The CDR3 reads CASRRMGPVNTEAFF. DNA for the CDR3: TGTGCCAGTAGGAGAATGGGACCCGTGAACACTGAAGCTTTCTTT. This chain connects TRBV19 to TRBJ1-1, with D possibly matching TRBD1 (5 bases). Trimming stripped 6 bases from V and 0 bases from J, with 14 bases between. This CDR3 has 15 residues. The germline CDR1 and CDR2 sequences are LNHDA and SQIVND (reference sequence).

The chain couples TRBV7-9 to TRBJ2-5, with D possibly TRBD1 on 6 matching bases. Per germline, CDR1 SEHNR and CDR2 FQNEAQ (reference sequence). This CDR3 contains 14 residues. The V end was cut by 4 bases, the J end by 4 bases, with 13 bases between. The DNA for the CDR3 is TGTGCCAGCAGCTCCCAGATGACAGGAGAGACCCAGTACTTC. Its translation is CASSSQMTGETQYF.

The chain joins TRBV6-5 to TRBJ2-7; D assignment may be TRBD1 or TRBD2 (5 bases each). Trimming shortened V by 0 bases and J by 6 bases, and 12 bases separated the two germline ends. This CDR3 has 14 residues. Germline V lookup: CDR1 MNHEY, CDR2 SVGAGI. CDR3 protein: CASSYSRAGLEQYF. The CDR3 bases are TGTGCCAGCAGTTACTCGAGGGCAGGGCTCGAGCAGTACTTC.

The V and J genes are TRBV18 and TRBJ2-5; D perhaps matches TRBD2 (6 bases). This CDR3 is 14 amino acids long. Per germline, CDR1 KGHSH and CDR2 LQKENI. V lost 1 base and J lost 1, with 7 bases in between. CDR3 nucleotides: TGTGCCAGCTCACCACTAGCGGCCCAAGAGACCCAGTACTTC. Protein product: CASSPLAAQETQYF.

The CDR3 DNA reads as TGTGCCAGCAGCGGCGGACTAATATACAATGAGCAGTTCTTC. Protein sequence: CASSGGLIYNEQFF. The J gene is TRBJ2-1, the V gene TRBV28; possibly TRBD2 for D (6 bases). This CDR3 contains 14 residues. CDR1 MDHEN and CDR2 SYDVKM come from the germline V gene. The V and J ends lost 6 bases and 4 bases respectively, with 13 bases between them. Using reference TRBV28 and TRBJ2-1 for the parts outside the CDR3, the full variable domain is DVKVTQSSRYLVKRTGEKVFLECVQDMDHENMFWYRQDPGLGLRLIYFSYDVKMKEKGDIPEGYSVSREKKERFSLILESASTNQTSMYLCASSGGLIYNEQFFGPGTRLTVL.

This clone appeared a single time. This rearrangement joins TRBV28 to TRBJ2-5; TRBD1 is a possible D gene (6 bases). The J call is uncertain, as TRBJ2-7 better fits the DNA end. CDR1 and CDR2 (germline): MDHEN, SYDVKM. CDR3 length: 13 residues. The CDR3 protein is CASSPGTTNEQYF. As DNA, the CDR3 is TGTGCCAGCAGTCCCGGGACAACCAACGAGCAGTACTTC.

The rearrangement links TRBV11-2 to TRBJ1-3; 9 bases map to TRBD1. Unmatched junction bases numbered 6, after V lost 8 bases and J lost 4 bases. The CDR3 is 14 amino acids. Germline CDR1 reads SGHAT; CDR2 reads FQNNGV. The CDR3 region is CASGTGTGGNTIYF. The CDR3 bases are TGTGCCAGCGGAACCGGGACAGGGGGAAACACCATATATTTT.

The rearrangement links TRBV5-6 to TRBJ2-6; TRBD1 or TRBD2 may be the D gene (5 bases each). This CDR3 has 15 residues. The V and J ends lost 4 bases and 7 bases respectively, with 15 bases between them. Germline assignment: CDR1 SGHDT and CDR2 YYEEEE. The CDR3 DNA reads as TGTGCCAGCAGCCTCGGGGCAGGGAGAGCCAACGTCCTGACTTTC. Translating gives CASSLGAGRANVLTF.

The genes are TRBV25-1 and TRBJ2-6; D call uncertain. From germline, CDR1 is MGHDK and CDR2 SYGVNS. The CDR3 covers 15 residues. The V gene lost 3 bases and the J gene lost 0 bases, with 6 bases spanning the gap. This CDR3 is CASSDSVSGANVLTF. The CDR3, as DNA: TGTGCCAGCAGTGATTCAGTCTCTGGGGCCAACGTCCTGACTTTC.

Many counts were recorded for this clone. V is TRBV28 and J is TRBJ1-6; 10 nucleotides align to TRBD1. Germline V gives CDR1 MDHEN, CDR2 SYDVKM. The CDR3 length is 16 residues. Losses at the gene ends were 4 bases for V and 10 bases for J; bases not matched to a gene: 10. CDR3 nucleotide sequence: TGTGCCAGCAGTTCATCCGACGGGACAGGGGTGTCACCCCTCCACTTT. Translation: CASSSSDGTGVSPLHF. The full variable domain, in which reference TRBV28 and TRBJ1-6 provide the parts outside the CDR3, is DVKVTQSSRYLVKRTGEKVFLECVQDMDHENMFWYRQDPGLGLRLIYFSYDVKMKEKGDIPEGYSVSREKKERFSLILESASTNQTSMYLCASSSSDGTGVSPLHFGNGTRLTVT.

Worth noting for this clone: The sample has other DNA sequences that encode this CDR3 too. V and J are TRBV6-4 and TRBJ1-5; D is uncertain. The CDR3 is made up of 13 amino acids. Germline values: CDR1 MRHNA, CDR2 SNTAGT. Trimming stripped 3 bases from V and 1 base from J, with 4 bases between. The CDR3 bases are TGTGCCAGCAGTGAAGGAAGCAATCAGCCCCAGCATTTT. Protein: CASSEGSNQPQHF.

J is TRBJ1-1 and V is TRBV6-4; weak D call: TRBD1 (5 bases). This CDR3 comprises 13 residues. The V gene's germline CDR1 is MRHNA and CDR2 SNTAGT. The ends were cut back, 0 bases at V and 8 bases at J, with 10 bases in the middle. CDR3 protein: CASSDSVGREAFF. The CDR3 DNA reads TGTGCCAGCAGTGACTCAGTGGGGCGCGAAGCTTTCTTT.

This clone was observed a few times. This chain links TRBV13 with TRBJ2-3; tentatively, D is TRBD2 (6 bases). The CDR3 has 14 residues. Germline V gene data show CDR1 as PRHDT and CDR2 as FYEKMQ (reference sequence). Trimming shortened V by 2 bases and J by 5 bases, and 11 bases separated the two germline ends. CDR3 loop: CASSLRAGRDTQYF. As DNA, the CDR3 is TGTGCCAGCAGCTTACGGGCGGGGAGAGATACGCAGTATTTT.

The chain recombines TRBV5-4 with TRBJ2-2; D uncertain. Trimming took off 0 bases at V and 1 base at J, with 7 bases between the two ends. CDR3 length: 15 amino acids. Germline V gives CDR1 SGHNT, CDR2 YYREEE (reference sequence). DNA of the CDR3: TGTGCCAGCAGCTTGGACCAGATGAACACCGGGGAGCTGTTTTTT. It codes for CASSLDQMNTGELFF.

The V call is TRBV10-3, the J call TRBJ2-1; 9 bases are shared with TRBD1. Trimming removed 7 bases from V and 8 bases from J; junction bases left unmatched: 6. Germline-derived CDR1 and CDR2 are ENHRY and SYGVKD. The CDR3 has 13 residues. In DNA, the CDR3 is TGTGCCATCAACCGACAGGGGGGCGATGAGCAGTTCTTC. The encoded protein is CAINRQGGDEQFF.

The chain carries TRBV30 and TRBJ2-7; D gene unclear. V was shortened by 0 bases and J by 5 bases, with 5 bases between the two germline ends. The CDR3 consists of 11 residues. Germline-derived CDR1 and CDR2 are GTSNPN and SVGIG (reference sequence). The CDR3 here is CAWSVGNEQYF. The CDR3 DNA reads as TGTGCCTGGAGTGTTGGGAACGAGCAGTACTTC.